This is a list of T cell receptor beta chains from one sample in a study of cytomegalovirus exposure and HLA in healthy donors. The protocol was immunoSEQ multiplex PCR, while the TCRdb copy is restricted to in-frame clones and leaves out a portion. Among around 120,000 clones listed, 75% to 85% were seen once. Source material: PBMCs. The receptors derive from a man in his thirties or forties in good health and CMV-seronegative. CDR3s include the opening cysteine and the closing phenylalanine or tryptophan.

J gene | CDR3 length | V gene | CDR3 protein
TRBJ1-2 | 13 | TRBV19 | CASRQTGNYGYTF
TRBJ2-1 | 16 | TRBV2 | CASSEGRGGNYNEQFF
TRBJ2-2 | 13 | TRBV14 | CASSQTGAGELFF
TRBJ2-3 | 16 | TRBV7-8 | CASSLIAGWGTDTQYF
TRBJ2-4 | 17 | TRBV5-1 | CASSLGASGPGGNIQYF
TRBJ2-1 | 15 | TRBV25-1 | CASSAGQPFYNEQFF
TRBJ1-2 | 15 | TRBV27 | CASSLWGGANYGYPF
TRBJ1-1 | 15 | TRBV10-2 | CASSEFKDMNTEAFF
TRBJ2-5 | 13 | TRBV10-3 | CAIGSRVEETQYF
TRBJ2-5 | 16 | TRBV12-5 | CASGSLAGGPSETQYF
TRBJ2-1 | 12 | TRBV7-6 | CASSRLSDEQFF
TRBJ2-3 | 16 | TRBV5-1 | CASSLGLTKTGDTQYF
TRBJ2-7 | 15 | TRBV4-1 | CASSQLGAGMGEQYF
TRBJ1-2 | 12 | TRBV28 | CASSKTGYGYTF
TRBJ1-1 | 15 | TRBV28 | CASSLFRRVNTEAFF
TRBJ1-5 | 17 | TRBV19 | CASSIGPGQAFNQPQHF
TRBJ1-5 | 15 | TRBV7-2 | CASSWQRYSNQPQHF
TRBJ2-7 | 14 | TRBV4-1 | CASSPRQLLYEQYF
TRBJ2-7 | 14 | TRBV28 | CASSLGQGSGEQYF
TRBJ2-7 | 14 | TRBV5-1 | CASSSGTSPYEQYF
TRBJ1-1 | 16 | TRBV6-5 | CASSYSRGQGFPEAFF
TRBJ2-7 | 17 | TRBV7-9 | CSSSSSLEGSVGYEQYF
TRBJ2-5 | 18 | TRBV28 | CASSPYGTSGRMAETQYF
TRBJ2-4 | 14 | TRBV18 | CASSPQAELNIQYF
TRBJ1-3 | 15 | TRBV7-2 | CASSLRGNSGNTIYF
TRBJ2-1 | 13 | TRBV29-1 | CSVGLPNDNEQFF
TRBJ1-1 | 16 | TRBV7-8 | CASSLARETANTEAFF
TRBJ1-3 | 19 | TRBV10-3 | CAISPQPGQGAFDGNTIYF
TRBJ2-1 | 15 | TRBV7-9 | CASSLLLASGNEQFF
TRBJ2-1 | 17 | TRBV7-2 | CASSPGLAGGFLNEQFF
TRBJ2-1 | 15 | TRBV9 | CASSVGGYPINEQFF
TRBJ2-7 | 14 | TRBV6-6 | CASSYGGQGYEQYF
TRBJ2-5 | 16 | TRBV18 | CASSPTGSIYLETQYF
TRBJ1-1 | 15 | TRBV28 | CASSLSAGGGTEAFF
TRBJ2-1 | 15 | TRBV27 | CASSQDRGTYNEQFF
TRBJ2-1 | 14 | TRBV19 | CASKGASGRNEQFF
TRBJ1-5 | 20 | TRBV27 | CASSPSVPGQGIGGNQPQHF
TRBJ1-5 | 15 | TRBV27 | CASKAGRQEGQPQNF
TRBJ1-3 | 17 | TRBV7-9 | CASSLTQAAFSGNTIYF
TRBJ2-2 | 15 | TRBV18 | CASSPLAGVPGELFF
TRBJ1-1 | 11 | TRBV6-1 | CASSVYTEAFF
TRBJ1-1 | 13 | TRBV19 | CASSISGNTEAFF
TRBJ1-3 | 14 | TRBV6-5 | CASRESLSGNTIYF
TRBJ1-3 | 17 | TRBV7-2 | CASSSSPGQGAGNTIYF
TRBJ2-2 | 13 | TRBV6-5 | CASRTSVSGELFF
TRBJ2-7 | 14 | TRBV15 | CATSGGLAGVGQYF
TRBJ2-2 | 16 | TRBV11-2 | CASSSGRGGYTGELFF
TRBJ2-2 | 13 | TRBV14 | CASSHSNTGELFF
TRBJ2-7 | 13 | TRBV5-6 | CASSLWQGDEQYF